The present entry profiles one T cell receptor (beta chain) with its context. Its specificity is not known. CDR3 length equals 17 residues. The germline V gene has CDR1 MGHRA and CDR2 YSYEKL. The V gene lost 1 base and the J gene lost 1 base, with 13 bases spanning the gap. The data derive from a study of T cell clonotyping in hematopoietic cell transplantation. Method: immunoSEQ multiplex PCR; TCRdb's copy keeps in-frame clones and lacks some. The data contain about 15,000 clones, around 71% of them singletons. Regarding the study as a whole: Broader posttransplant TCR repertoire diversity was predicted by graft donor and pretransplant recipient Inverse Simpson Index values. Few recipient clonotypes overlapped donors; over 95% were de novo at given depth.

The sequenced sample consisted of peripheral blood mononuclear cells. This clonotype was obtained from a woman between 55 and 75 years old in good health. Some clones in this sample may be carry-over from other donors' samples. The gene calls are TRBV4-1 and TRBJ2-2; possibly TRBD1 for D (6 bases). The CDR3 here is CASSQVTGTWNTGELFF. CDR3 DNA sequence: TGCGCCAGCAGCCAAGTTACGGGGACATGGAACACCGGGGAGCTGTTTTTT.